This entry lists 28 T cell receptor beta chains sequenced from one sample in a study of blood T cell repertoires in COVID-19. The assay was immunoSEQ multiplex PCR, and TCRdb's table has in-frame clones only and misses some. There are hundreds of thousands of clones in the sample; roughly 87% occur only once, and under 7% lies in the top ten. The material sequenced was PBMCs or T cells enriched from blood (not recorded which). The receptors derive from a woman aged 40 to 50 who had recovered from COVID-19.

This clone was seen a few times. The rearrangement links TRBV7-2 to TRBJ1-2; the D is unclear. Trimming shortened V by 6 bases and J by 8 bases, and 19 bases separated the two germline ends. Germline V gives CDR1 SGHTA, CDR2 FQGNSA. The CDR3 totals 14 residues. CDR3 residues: CASSLSGREGGYTF. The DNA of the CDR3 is TGTGCCAGCAGTTTATCCGGGAGAGAAGGCGGCTACACCTTC.

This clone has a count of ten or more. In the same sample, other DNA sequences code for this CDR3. CDR3: CASSPTGERSPLHF. The CDR3 nucleotides are TGTGCCAGCTCACCGACGGGGGAGCGTTCACCCCTCCACTTT. The V gene is TRBV18, the J gene TRBJ1-6; the D gene is possibly TRBD1 (5 bases). The V gene lost 3 bases and the J gene lost 9 bases, with 12 bases spanning the gap. The length of the CDR3 is 14 residues. Germline V gives CDR1 KGHSH, CDR2 LQKENI. The full variable domain, rest sourced from reference TRBV18 and TRBJ1-6, is NAGVMQNPRHLVRRRGQEARLRCSPMKGHSHVYWYRQLPEEGLKFMVYLQKENIIDESGMPKERFSAEFPKEGPSILRIQQVVRGDSAAYFCASSPTGERSPLHFGNGTRLTVT.

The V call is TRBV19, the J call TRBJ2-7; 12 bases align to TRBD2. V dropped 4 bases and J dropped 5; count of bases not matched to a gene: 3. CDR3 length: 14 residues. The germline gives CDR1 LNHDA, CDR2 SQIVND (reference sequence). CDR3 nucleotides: TGTGCCAGTAGTACAAGACTAGCGGGGGACGAGCAGTACTTC. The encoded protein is CASSTRLAGDEQYF. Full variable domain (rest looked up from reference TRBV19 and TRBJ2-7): DGGITQSPKYLFRKEGQNVTLSCEQNLNHDAMYWYRQDPGQGLRLIYYSQIVNDFQKGDIAEGYSVSREKKESFPLTVTSAQKNPTAFYLCASSTRLAGDEQYFGPGTRLTVT.

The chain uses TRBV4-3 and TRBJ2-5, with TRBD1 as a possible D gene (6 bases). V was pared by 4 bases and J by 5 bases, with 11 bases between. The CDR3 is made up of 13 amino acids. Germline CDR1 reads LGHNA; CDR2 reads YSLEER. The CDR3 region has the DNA TGCGCCAGCAGCCGGGACAAATGGGAGACCCAGTACTTC. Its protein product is CASSRDKWETQYF.

CDR3 sequence reads: CASSYPAGGKNEQFF. The CDR3 region has the DNA TGCGCCAGCAGCTACCCGGCGGGAGGAAAGAATGAGCAGTTCTTC. The chain uses TRBV4-3 and TRBJ2-1; the match to TRBD2 covers 8 bases. The germline CDR1 and CDR2 sequences are LGHNA and YSLEER. V dropped 5 bases and J dropped 7; count of bases not matched to a gene: 10. This CDR3 spans 15 amino acids.

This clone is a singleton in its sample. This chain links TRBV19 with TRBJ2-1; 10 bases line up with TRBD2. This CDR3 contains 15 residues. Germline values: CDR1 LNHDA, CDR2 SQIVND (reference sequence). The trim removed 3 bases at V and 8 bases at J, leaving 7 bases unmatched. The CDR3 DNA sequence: TGTGCCAGTAGTATGAAGCTAGCGGGAGTCTATGAGCAGTTCTTC. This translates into CASSMKLAGVYEQFF. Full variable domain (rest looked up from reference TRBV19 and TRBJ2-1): DGGITQSPKYLFRKEGQNVTLSCEQNLNHDAMYWYRQDPGQGLRLIYYSQIVNDFQKGDIAEGYSVSREKKESFPLTVTSAQKNPTAFYLCASSMKLAGVYEQFFGPGTRLTVL.

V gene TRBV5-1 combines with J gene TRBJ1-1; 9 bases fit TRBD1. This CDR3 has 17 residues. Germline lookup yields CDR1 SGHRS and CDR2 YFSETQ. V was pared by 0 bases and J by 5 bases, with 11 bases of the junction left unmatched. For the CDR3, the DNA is TGCGCCAGCAGCTTGGAGGGGCACAGGGGGCGATGGACTGAAGCTTTCTTT. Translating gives CASSLEGHRGRWTEAFF.

CDR3 bases: TGTGCCAGCAGTCCCGTCCGGGACAGGGGGCGGTGCGAGCAGTACTTC. Translation gives CASSPVRDRGRCEQYF. The V and J genes are TRBV2 and TRBJ2-7; the match to TRBD1 covers 12 bases. Germline values: CDR1 SNHLY, CDR2 FYNNEI. V lost 5 bases to trimming and J lost 6 bases; unmatched junction nucleotides: 11. This CDR3 has 16 residues.

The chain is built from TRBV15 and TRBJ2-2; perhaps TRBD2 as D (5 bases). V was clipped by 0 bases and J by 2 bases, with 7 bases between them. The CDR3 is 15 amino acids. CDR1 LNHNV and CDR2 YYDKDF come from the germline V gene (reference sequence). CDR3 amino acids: CATSRDEGNTGELFF. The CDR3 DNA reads TGTGCCACCAGCAGAGACGAGGGAAACACCGGGGAGCTGTTTTTT.

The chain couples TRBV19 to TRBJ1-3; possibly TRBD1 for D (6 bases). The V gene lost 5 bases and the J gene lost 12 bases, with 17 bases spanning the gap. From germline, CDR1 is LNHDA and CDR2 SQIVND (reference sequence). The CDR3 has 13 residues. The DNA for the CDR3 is TGTGCCAGTAGTTCGACCGGGACATTGGGCATATATTTT. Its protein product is CASSSTGTLGIYF. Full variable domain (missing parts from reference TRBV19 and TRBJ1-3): DGGITQSPKYLFRKEGQNVTLSCEQNLNHDAMYWYRQDPGQGLRLIYYSQIVNDFQKGDIAEGYSVSREKKESFPLTVTSAQKNPTAFYLCASSSTGTLGIYFGEGSWLTVV.

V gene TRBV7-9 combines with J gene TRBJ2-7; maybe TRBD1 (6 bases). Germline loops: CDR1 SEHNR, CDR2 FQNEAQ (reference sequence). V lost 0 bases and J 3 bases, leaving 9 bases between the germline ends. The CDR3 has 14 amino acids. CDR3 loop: CASSLAHRDYEQYF. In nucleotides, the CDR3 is TGTGCCAGCAGCTTAGCTCACAGGGACTACGAGCAGTACTTC.

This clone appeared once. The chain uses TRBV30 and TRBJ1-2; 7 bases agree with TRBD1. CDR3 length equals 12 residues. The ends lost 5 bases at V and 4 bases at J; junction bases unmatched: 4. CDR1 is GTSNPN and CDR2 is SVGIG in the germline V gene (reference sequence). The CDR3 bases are TGTGCCTGGTCCAGGGGGAGCTATGGCTACACCTTC. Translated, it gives CAWSRGSYGYTF.

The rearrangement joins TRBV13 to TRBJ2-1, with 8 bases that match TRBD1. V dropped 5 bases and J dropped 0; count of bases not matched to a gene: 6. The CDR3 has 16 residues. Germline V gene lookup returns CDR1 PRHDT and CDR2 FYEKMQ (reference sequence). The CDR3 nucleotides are TGTGCCAGCAGCCGGCGGACAGGGAGCTCCTACAATGAGCAGTTCTTC. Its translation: CASSRRTGSSYNEQFF.

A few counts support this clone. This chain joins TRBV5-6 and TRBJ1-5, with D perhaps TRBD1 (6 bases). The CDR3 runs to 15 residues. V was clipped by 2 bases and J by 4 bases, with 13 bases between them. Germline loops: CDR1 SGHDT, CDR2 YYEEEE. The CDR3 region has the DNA TGTGCCAGCAGCTTCAAGGGCAGGGGTAATCAGCCCCAGCATTTT. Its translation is CASSFKGRGNQPQHF. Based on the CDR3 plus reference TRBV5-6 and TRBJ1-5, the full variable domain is DAGVTQSPTHLIKTRGQQVTLRCSPKSGHDTVSWYQQALGQGPQFIFQYYEEEERQRGNFPDRFSGHQFPNYSSELNVNALLLGDSALYLCASSFKGRGNQPQHFGDGTRLSIL.

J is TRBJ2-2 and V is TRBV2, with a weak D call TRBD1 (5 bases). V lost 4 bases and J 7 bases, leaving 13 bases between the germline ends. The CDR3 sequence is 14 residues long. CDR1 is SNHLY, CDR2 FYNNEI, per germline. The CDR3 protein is CASSATQGRGELFF. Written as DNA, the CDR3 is TGTGCCAGCAGTGCCACTCAGGGTCGCGGGGAGCTGTTTTTT.

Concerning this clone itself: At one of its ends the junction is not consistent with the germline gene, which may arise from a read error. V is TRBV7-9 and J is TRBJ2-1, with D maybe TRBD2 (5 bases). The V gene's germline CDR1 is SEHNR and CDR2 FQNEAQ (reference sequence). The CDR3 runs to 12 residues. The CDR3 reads CASSSGEGPKVF. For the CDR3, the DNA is TGTGCCAGCAGCTCTGGAGAGGGCCCCAAAGTCTTC.

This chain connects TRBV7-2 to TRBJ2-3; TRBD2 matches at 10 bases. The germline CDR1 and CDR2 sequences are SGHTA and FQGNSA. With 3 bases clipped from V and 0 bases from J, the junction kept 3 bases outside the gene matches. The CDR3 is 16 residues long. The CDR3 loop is CASSFKLAGSTDTQYF. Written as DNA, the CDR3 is TGTGCCAGCAGCTTCAAACTAGCGGGGAGCACAGATACGCAGTATTTT.

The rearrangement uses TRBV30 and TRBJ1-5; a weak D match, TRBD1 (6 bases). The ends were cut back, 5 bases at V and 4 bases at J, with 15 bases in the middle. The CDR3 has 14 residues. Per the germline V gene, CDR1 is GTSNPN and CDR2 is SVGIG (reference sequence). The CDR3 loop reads CAWSAGTSNQPQHF. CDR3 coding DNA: TGTGCCTGGTCAGCCGGGACATCTAATCAGCCCCAGCATTTT.

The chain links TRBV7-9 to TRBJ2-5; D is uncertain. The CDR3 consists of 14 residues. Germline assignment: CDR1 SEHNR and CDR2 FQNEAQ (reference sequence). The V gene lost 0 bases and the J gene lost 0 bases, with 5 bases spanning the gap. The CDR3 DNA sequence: TGTGCCAGCAGCTTAGCACAGTACCAAGAGACCCAGTACTTC. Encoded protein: CASSLAQYQETQYF. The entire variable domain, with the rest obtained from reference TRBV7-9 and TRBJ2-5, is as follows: DTGVSQNPRHKITKRGQNVTFRCDPISEHNRLYWYRQTLGQGPEFLTYFQNEAQLEKSRLLSDRFSAERPKGSFSTLEIQRTEQGDSAMYLCASSLAQYQETQYFGPGTRLLVL.

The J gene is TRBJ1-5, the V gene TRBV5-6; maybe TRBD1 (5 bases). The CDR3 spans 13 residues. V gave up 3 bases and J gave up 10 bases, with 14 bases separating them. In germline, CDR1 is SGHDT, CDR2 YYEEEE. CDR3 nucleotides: TGTGCCAGCAGCTATAACAGGATCGGCCCCCAGCATTTT. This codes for CASSYNRIGPQHF.

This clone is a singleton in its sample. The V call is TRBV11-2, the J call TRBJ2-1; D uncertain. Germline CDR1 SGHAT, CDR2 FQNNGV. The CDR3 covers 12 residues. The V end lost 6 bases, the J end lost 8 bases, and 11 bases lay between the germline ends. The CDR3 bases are TGTGCCAGCAGATCGACGGGTGATGAGCAGTTCTTC. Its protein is CASRSTGDEQFF. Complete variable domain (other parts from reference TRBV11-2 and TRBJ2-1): EAGVAQSPRYKIIEKRQSVAFWCNPISGHATLYWYQQILGQGPKLLIQFQNNGVVDDSQLPKDRFSAERLKGVDSTLKIQPAKLEDSAVYLCASRSTGDEQFFGPGTRLTVL.

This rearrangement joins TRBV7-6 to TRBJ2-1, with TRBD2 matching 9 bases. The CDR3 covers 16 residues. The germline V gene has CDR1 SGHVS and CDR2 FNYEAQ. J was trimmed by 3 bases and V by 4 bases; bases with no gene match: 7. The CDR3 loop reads CASSSMSGRSYNEQFF. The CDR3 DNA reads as TGTGCCAGCAGCTCGATGAGCGGGAGGAGCTACAATGAGCAGTTCTTC.

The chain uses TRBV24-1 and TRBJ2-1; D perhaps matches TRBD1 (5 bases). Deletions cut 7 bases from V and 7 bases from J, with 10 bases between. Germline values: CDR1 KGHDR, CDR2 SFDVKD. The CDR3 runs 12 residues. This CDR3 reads CATSSRANEQFF. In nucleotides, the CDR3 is TGTGCCACCAGCAGCAGGGCGAATGAGCAGTTCTTC.

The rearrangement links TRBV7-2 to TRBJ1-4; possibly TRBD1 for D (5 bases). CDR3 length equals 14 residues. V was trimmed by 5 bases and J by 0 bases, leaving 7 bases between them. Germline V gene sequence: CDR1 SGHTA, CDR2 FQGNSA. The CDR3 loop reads CASSPRATNEKLFF. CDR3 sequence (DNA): TGTGCCAGCAGCCCCAGGGCAACTAATGAAAAACTGTTTTTT.

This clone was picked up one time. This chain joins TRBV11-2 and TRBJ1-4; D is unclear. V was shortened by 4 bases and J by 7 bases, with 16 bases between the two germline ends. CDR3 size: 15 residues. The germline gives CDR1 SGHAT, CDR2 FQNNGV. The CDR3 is CASSSGYDWSEKLFF. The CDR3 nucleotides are TGTGCCAGCAGCTCCGGGTATGATTGGAGTGAAAAACTGTTTTTT. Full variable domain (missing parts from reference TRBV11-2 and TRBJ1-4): EAGVAQSPRYKIIEKRQSVAFWCNPISGHATLYWYQQILGQGPKLLIQFQNNGVVDDSQLPKDRFSAERLKGVDSTLKIQPAKLEDSAVYLCASSSGYDWSEKLFFGSGTQLSVL.

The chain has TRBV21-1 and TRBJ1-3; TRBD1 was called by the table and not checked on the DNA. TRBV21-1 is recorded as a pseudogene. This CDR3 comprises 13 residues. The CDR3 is CASSKAGGNTIYF. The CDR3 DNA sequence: TGTGCCAGCAGCAAGGCAGGGGGAAACACCATATATTTT.

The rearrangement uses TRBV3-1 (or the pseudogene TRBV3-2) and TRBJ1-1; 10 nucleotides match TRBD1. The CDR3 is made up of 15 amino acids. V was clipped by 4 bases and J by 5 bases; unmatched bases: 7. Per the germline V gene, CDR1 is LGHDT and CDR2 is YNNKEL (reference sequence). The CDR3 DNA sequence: TGTGCCAGCAGCCCCGGGACAGGGGATCGAACTGAAGCTTTCTTT. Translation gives CASSPGTGDRTEAFF.

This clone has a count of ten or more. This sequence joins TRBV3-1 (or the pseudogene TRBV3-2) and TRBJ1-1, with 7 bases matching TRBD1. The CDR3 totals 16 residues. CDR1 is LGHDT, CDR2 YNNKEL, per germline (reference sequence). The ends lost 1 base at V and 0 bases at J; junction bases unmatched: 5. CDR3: CASSQVQGVLNTEAFF. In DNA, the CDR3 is TGTGCCAGCAGCCAAGTCCAGGGGGTTCTGAACACTGAAGCTTTCTTT.